The 8 T cell receptor beta chains below were found in one sample sequenced in a study of cytomegalovirus exposure and HLA in healthy donors. 13 Jbeta primers and 60 Vbeta primers were used for the PCR. Sequenced by immunoSEQ multiplex PCR; TCRdb stores in-frame clones only, minus some. The table includes 130,000 to 150,000 clones, approximately 80% detected once. Sequenced sample: PBMCs. Every receptor here comes from a middle-aged man in good health and CMV-seropositive.

CDR3 protein: CASSQESENEQYF. DNA for the CDR3: TGCGCCAGCAGCCAAGAGTCCGAGAACGAGCAGTACTTC. The V call is TRBV4-1, the J call TRBJ2-7, with D uncertain. The length of the CDR3 is 13 residues. The V end was cut by 0 bases, the J end by 5 bases, with 8 bases between. Looked up from germline, CDR1 is MGHRA and CDR2 is YSYEKL.

The chain has TRBV28 and TRBJ1-3, with D tentatively TRBD1 (5 bases). This CDR3 is built from 15 residues. Germline loops: CDR1 MDHEN, CDR2 SYDVKM. Trimming cost V 2 bases and J 0 bases, with 8 bases left between them. CDR3 DNA sequence: TGTGCCAGCAGTTTAGGGGGGTCCTCTGGAAACACCATATATTTT. It yields the protein CASSLGGSSGNTIYF.

In this sample, this clone turned up once. The chain joins TRBV28 to TRBJ2-3, with D perhaps TRBD2 (7 bases). Trimming took off 8 bases at V and 2 bases at J, with 14 bases between the two ends. The CDR3 runs to 14 residues. The germline CDR1 and CDR2 sequences are MDHEN and SYDVKM. CDR3 protein: CASWGRGSTDTQYF. The CDR3 bases are TGTGCCAGCTGGGGGCGGGGGTCCACAGATACGCAGTATTTT.

The chain recombines TRBV4-3 with TRBJ2-7; tentative D call: TRBD2 (5 bases). The germline V gene encodes CDR1 LGHNA and CDR2 YSLEER. The ends were cut back, 0 bases at V and 3 bases at J, with 6 bases in the middle. The CDR3 is 13 residues long. Here the CDR3 reads CASSQELVYEQYF. CDR3 nucleotide sequence: TGCGCCAGCAGCCAAGAACTAGTCTACGAGCAGTACTTC.

The V call is TRBV18, the J call TRBJ2-2; 9 nucleotides line up with TRBD1. The CDR3 is made up of 16 amino acids. The J segment lost 3 bases and the V segment lost 6 bases, leaving 8 bases of the junction unmatched. Looked up from germline, CDR1 is KGHSH and CDR2 is LQKENI. CDR3 residues: CASSPRTGVDTGELFF. The CDR3 nucleotides read TGTGCCAGCTCTCCCCGGACAGGGGTCGACACCGGGGAGCTGTTTTTT.

The genes are TRBV19 and TRBJ1-1, with D perhaps matching TRBD1 (5 bases). Germline values: CDR1 LNHDA, CDR2 SQIVND (reference sequence). This CDR3 spans 19 amino acids. V dropped 0 bases and J dropped 2 bases, with 22 bases sitting between them. CDR3 amino acids: CASSIDRPKPQVSNTEAFF. Here the CDR3 DNA reads TGTGCCAGTAGTATAGATCGCCCAAAACCACAGGTATCCAACACTGAAGCTTTCTTT.

The chain recombines TRBV28 with TRBJ2-1, with 10 bases fitting TRBD2. The V gene's germline CDR1 is MDHEN and CDR2 SYDVKM. The CDR3 totals 14 residues. V was clipped by 7 bases and J by 6 bases; unmatched bases: 6. This CDR3 is CASNPGLATNEQFF. CDR3 nucleotides: TGTGCCAGCAACCCGGGACTAGCGACCAATGAGCAGTTCTTC.

This clone was detected only once. V is TRBV18 and J is TRBJ2-7; D gene uncertain. Germline V gene data show CDR1 as KGHSH and CDR2 as LQKENI. Trimming cost V 3 bases and J 5 bases, with 8 bases left between them. This CDR3 spans 12 amino acids. CDR3 region: CASSPSTDEQYF. The CDR3 DNA reads TGTGCCAGCTCACCTTCCACAGACGAGCAGTACTTC.